The 18 T cell receptor beta chains reported below all come from one sample, sequenced in a study of post-analysis software for immune sequencing data. Incorporated into the TCR beta cDNA libraries were unique molecular identifiers, which served to reduce PCR and sequencing biases. Using its own MiXCR run on the PCR reads, TCRdb lists one record per CDR3 protein. The sample yields around 200,000 distinct CDR3 sequences, roughly 28% seen once. Which antigens these TCRs recognize remains unknown. Whole-study results and caveats: A handful of TRBV segments, including TRBV5-6, TRBV5-1 and TRBV20-1, were more frequent in patients than controls.

The sample was blood. The source of these receptors is a girl aged 2-17 years with multiple sclerosis.

A remark on this clonotype: Possible read error: a much larger clone is one base away. V usage is TRBV27 and J usage is TRBJ2-7; 13 nucleotides line up with TRBD2. This CDR3 has 19 amino acids. V gave up 7 bases and J gave up 7 bases; unmatched junction bases: 22. Germline CDR1 MNHEY, CDR2 SMNVEV (reference sequence). CDR3 residues: CASTKAYAGGLAGVNEQYF. CDR3 DNA: TGTGCCAGCACCAAAGCATATGCCGGCGGACTAGCGGGAGTCAATGAGCAGTACTTC.

This clonotype was picked up a small number of times. The chain has TRBV20-1 and TRBJ2-5, with 14 positions matching TRBD2. The CDR3 contains 13 residues. After removal of 6 bases from V and 11 bases from J, the junction contained 8 bases not matched to a gene. Per germline, CDR1 DFQATT and CDR2 SNEGSKA (reference sequence). The CDR3 nucleotides read TGCAGTGCCAGACTAGCGGGGGGGCAGCAGCAGTACTTC. Translation gives CSARLAGGQQQYF.

Regarding this clonotype: Possible read error: a much larger clone is one base away. The CDR3 spells CASSPWQQGSYEQYF. CDR3 sequence (DNA): TGTGCCAGCAGCCCCTGGCAACAGGGTTCGTATGAGCAGTACTTC. This chain joins TRBV11-1 and TRBJ2-7, with D possibly being TRBD1 (6 bases). The CDR3 loop spans 15 amino acids. Trimming cost V 5 bases and J 7 bases, with 21 bases left between them. Germline CDR1 SGHAT, CDR2 FQDESV (reference sequence).

This clonotype was seen ten or more times. J is TRBJ1-5 and V is TRBV6-6; D might be TRBD1 (5 bases). This CDR3 has 15 amino acids. With 2 bases removed from V and 0 bases from J, the gap between germline ends came to 8 bases. Germline CDR1 MNHNY, CDR2 SVGAGI (reference sequence). The CDR3 DNA reads TGTGCCAGCAGTTACGGGACCTCTAGCAATCAGCCCCAGCATTTT. It translates to CASSYGTSSNQPQHF.

The genes are TRBV15 and TRBJ2-3; D uncertain. Germline-derived CDR1 and CDR2 are LNHNV and YYDKDF (reference sequence). V was shortened by 1 base and J by 4 bases, with 15 bases between the two germline ends. This CDR3 has 16 residues. The CDR3 spells CATSRGEARPSDTQYF. The DNA of the CDR3 is TGTGCCACCAGCAGAGGAGAAGCCCGACCCTCAGATACGCAGTATTTT.

This chain connects TRBV2 to TRBJ2-7; a weak D match, TRBD2 (6 bases). The DNA matches TRBJ2-5 better at its end, which makes the J call doubtful. CDR1 SNHLY and CDR2 FYNNEI come from the germline V gene. This CDR3 region has 13 residues. The CDR3 region is CASRLVPGETQYF. The DNA for the CDR3 is TGTGCCAGCCGACTAGTCCCAGGGGAGACCCAGTACTTC.

The table lists this clonotype with many counts. The gene calls are TRBV5-6 and TRBJ1-2; possible D gene TRBD1, 6 bases. The ends were cut back, 4 bases at V and 3 bases at J, with 16 bases in the middle. The CDR3 loop spans 15 amino acids. Germline V gives CDR1 SGHDT, CDR2 YYEEEE. CDR3 region: CASSLGGGTYYGYTF. The CDR3, as DNA: TGTGCCAGCAGCCTGGGGGGCGGTACCTACTATGGCTACACCTTC.

Ten or more counts support this clonotype. The chain has TRBV6-5 and TRBJ1-2, with 9 bases fitting TRBD1. Unmatched junction bases numbered 6, after V lost 6 bases and J lost 7 bases. Germline V gene lookup returns CDR1 MNHEY and CDR2 SVGAGI. This CDR3 comprises 13 residues. In DNA, the CDR3 is TGTGCCAGCAGGGGGACAGGGTTGGTTGGCTACACCTTC. Encoded protein: CASRGTGLVGYTF.

The chain joins TRBV5-1 to TRBJ2-3, with D possibly being TRBD1 (5 bases). The CDR3 loop spans 14 amino acids. V was pared by 5 bases and J by 1 base, with 11 bases between. Germline V gene sequence: CDR1 SGHRS, CDR2 YFSETQ. This chain's CDR3 is CASRTQGRTDTQYF. CDR3 nucleotides: TGCGCCAGCAGAACCCAGGGCCGCACAGATACGCAGTATTTT.

Turning to this clonotype: One junction end does not reproduce the germline sequence, and a read error may be involved. V usage is TRBV28 and J usage is TRBJ2-1; 8 bases line up with TRBD1. Germline CDR1 reads MDHEN; CDR2 reads SYDVKM. This CDR3 comprises 12 residues. In DNA form, the CDR3 reads TGTACCAGCACGGGACAGGTCAATGAGCAGTTCTTC. This translates into CTSTGQVNEQFF.

A few counts support this clonotype. This rearrangement joins TRBV28 to TRBJ1-1; TRBD1 matches 9 bases. Per germline, CDR1 MDHEN and CDR2 SYDVKM. V shed 5 bases, J shed 4 bases, and the junction held 8 bases outside the gene matches. The CDR3 covers 15 residues. The CDR3, as DNA: TGTGCCAGCAGTGAAAACAGGGGGCAGGGCACTGAAGCTTTCTTT. As protein: CASSENRGQGTEAFF.

J is TRBJ1-5 and V is TRBV2, with 8 nucleotides matching TRBD1. Germline CDR1 reads SNHLY; CDR2 reads FYNNEI. The CDR3 has 17 residues. V shed 6 bases and J 2 bases; nucleotides not matched to a gene: 12. In nucleotides, the CDR3 is TGTGCCAGCAGGGGGACGACAGGGGATGACGGCAATCAGCCCCAGCATTTT. The encoded protein is CASRGTTGDDGNQPQHF.

As for this clonotype: This may be a read error: a much more frequent sequence differs by one nucleotide. The chain recombines TRBV15 with TRBJ2-5, with unresolved D. The CDR3 has 13 residues. Germline CDR1 reads LNHNV; CDR2 reads YYDKDF (reference sequence). CDR3 region: CATSPPGQETRYF. CDR3 DNA sequence: TGTGCCACCAGCCCTCCCGGCCAAGAGACCCGGTACTTC.

The rearrangement joins TRBV20-1 to TRBJ2-7; D gene uncertain. The CDR3 contains 14 residues. Germline assignment: CDR1 DFQATT and CDR2 SNEGSKA (reference sequence). Trimming removed 1 base from V and 2 bases from J, with 12 bases in between. This CDR3 is CSARGPNPPYEQYF. The CDR3 bases are TGCAGTGCTAGAGGCCCCAACCCTCCCTACGAGCAGTACTTC.

In its sample, this clonotype was seen a few times. The CDR3 DNA reads TGTGCCAGCTCACCACGGGGTAGCGAGACAGATACGCAGTATTTT. Translation gives CASSPRGSETDTQYF. The V and J genes are TRBV18 and TRBJ2-3, with D possibly TRBD2 on 5 matching bases. The CDR3 spans 15 residues. Germline values: CDR1 KGHSH, CDR2 LQKENI. V was clipped by 1 base and J by 3 bases, with 11 bases between them.

This clonotype was observed a handful of times. The genes are TRBV5-1 and TRBJ2-3, with D possibly TRBD2 on 6 matching bases. The CDR3 contains 15 residues. Per the germline V gene, CDR1 is SGHRS and CDR2 is YFSETQ. Trimming took off 5 bases at V and 4 bases at J, with 17 bases between the two ends. The CDR3 region has the DNA TGCGCCAGCAGGGAGGGGACTTCCATAGCAGATACGCAGTATTTT. This translates into CASREGTSIADTQYF.

This sequence joins TRBV28 and TRBJ1-5; TRBD1 matches 9 bases. CDR3 length equals 17 residues. Germline values: CDR1 MDHEN, CDR2 SYDVKM. The J segment lost 7 bases and the V segment lost 7 bases, leaving 17 bases of the junction unmatched. CDR3 sequence: CASTPWGTGINIQPQHF. The CDR3 region has the DNA TGTGCCAGCACCCCTTGGGGGACAGGGATAAATATCCAGCCCCAGCATTTT.

A few counts support this clonotype. V gene TRBV15 combines with J gene TRBJ1-1, with D uncertain. The CDR3 has 13 amino acids. Trimming removed 3 bases at V and 1 base at J, with 6 bases between. Germline lookup yields CDR1 LNHNV and CDR2 YYDKDF (reference sequence). CDR3 DNA: TGTGCCACCAGCAGGTTTCCGAACACTGAAGCTTTCTTT. Its protein is CATSRFPNTEAFF.